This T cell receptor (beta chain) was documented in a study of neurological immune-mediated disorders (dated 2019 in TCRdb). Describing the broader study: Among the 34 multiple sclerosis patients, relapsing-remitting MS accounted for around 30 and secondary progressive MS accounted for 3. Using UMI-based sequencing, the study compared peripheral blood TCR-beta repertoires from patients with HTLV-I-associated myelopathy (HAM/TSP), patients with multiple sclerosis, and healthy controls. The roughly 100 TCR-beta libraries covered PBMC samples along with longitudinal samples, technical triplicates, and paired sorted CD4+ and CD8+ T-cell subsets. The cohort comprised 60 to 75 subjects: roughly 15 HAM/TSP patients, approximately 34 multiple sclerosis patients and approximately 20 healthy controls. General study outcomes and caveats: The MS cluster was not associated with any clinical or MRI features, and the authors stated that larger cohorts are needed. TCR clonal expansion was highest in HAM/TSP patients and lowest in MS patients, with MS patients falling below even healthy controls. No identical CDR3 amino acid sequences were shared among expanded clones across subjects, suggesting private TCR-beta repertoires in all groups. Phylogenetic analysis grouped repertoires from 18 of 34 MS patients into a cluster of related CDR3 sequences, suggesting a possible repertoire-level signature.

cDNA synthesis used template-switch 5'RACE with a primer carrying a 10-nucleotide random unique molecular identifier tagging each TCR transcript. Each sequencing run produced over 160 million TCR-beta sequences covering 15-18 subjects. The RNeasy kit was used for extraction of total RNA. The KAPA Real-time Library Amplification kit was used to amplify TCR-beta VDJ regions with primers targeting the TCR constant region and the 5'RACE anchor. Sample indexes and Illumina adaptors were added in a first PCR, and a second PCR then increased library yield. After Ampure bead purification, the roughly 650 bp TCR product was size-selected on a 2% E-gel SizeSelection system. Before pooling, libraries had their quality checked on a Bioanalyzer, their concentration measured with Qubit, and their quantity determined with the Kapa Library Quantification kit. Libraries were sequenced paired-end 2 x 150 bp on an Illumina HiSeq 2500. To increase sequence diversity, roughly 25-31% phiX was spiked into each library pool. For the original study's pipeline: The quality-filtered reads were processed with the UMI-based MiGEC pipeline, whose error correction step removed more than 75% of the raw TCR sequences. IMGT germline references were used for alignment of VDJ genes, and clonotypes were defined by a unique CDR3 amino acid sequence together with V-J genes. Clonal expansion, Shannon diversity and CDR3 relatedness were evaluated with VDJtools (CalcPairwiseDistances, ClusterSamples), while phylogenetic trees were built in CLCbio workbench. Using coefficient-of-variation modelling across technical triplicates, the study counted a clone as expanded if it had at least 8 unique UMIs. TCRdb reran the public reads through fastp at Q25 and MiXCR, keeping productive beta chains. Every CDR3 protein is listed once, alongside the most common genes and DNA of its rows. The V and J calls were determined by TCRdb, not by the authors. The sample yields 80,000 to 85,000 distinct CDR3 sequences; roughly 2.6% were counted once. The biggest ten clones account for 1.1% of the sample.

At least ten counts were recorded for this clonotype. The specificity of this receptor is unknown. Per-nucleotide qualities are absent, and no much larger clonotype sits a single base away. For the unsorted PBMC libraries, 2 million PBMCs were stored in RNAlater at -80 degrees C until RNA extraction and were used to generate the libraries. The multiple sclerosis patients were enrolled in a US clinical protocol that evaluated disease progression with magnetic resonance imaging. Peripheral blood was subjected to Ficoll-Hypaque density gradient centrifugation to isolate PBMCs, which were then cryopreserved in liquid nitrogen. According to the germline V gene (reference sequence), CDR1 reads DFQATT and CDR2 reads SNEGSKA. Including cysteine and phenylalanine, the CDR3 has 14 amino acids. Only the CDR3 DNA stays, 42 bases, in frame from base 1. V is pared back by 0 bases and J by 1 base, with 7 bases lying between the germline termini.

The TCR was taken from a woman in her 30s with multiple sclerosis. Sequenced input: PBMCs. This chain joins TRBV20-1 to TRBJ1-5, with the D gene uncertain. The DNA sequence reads TGCAGTGCTAGAGATCCCGGGAGCAATCAGCCCCAGCATTTT. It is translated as CSARDPGSNQPQHF.